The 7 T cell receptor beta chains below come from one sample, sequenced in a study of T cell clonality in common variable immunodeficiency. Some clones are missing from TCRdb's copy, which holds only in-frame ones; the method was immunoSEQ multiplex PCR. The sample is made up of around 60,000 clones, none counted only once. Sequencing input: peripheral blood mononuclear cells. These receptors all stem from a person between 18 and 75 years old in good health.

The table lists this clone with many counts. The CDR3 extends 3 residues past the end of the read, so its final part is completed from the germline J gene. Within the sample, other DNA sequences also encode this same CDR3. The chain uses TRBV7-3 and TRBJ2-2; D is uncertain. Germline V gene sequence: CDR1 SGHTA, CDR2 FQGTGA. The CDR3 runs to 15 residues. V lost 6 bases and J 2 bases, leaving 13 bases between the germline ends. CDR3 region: CASRVEGSNTGELFF. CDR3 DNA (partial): TGTGCCAGCAGGGTCGAAGGGTCCAACACCGGGGAG.

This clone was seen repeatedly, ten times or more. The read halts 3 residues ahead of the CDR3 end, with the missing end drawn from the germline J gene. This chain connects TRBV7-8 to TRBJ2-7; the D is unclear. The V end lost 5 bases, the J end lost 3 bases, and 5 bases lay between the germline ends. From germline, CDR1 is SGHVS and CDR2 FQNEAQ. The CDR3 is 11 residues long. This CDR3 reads CASSTGYEQYF. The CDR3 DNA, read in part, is TGTGCCAGCAGCACCGGCTACGAG.

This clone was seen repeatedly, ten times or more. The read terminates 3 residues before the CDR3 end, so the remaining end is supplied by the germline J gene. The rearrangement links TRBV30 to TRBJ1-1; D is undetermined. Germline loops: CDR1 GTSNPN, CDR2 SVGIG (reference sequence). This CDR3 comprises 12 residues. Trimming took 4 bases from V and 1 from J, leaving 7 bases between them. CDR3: CAWTGKNTEAFF. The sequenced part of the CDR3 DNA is TGTGCCTGGACAGGAAAGAACACTGAA.

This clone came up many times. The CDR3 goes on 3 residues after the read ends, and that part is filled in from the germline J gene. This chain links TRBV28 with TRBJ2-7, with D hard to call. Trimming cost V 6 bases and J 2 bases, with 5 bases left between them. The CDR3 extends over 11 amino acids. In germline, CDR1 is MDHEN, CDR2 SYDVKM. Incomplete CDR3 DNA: TGTGCCAGCAGGCGGACCTACGAG. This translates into CASRRTYE. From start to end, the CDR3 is CASRRTYEQYF.

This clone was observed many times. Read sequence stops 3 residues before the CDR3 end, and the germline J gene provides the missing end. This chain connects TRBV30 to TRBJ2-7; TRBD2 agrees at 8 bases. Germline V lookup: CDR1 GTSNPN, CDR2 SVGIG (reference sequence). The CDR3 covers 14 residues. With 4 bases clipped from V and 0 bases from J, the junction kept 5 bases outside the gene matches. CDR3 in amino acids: CAWKAGGSSYEQYF. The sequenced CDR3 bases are TGTGCCTGGAAGGCGGGAGGTAGCTCCTACGAG. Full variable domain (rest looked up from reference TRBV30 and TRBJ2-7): SQTIHQWPATLVQPVGSPLSLECTVEGTSNPNLYWYRQAAGRGLQLLFYSVGIGQISSEVPQNLSASRPQDRQFILSSKKLLLSDSGFYLCAWKAGGSSYEQYFGPGTRLTVT.

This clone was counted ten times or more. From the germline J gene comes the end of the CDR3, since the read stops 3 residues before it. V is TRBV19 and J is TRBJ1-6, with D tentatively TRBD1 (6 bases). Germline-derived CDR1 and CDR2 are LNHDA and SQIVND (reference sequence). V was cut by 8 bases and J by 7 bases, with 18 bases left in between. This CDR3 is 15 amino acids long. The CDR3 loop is CASQYTQGRNSPLHF. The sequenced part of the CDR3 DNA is TGTGCCAGTCAGTACACCCAGGGGAGGAATTCACCC. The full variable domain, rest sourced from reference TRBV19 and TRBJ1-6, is DGGITQSPKYLFRKEGQNVTLSCEQNLNHDAMYWYRQDPGQGLRLIYYSQIVNDFQKGDIAEGYSVSREKKESFPLTVTSAQKNPTAFYLCASQYTQGRNSPLHFGNGTRLTVT.

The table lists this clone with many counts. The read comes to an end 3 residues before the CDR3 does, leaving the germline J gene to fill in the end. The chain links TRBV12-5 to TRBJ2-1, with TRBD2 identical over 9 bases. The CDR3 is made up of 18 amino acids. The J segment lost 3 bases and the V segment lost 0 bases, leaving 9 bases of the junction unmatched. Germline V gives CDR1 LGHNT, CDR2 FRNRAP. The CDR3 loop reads CASGLVTALAGFYNEQFF. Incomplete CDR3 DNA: TGTGCTAGTGGTTTGGTAACGGCTCTAGCGGGGTTCTACAATGAG.